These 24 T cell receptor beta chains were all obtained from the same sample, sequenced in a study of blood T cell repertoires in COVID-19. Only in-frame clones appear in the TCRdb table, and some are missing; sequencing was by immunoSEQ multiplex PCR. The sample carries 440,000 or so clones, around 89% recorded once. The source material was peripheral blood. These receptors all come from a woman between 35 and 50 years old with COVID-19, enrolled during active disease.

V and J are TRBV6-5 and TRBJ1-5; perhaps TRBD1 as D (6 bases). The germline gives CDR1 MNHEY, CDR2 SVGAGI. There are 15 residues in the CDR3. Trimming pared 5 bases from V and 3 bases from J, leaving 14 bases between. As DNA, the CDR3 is TGTGCCAGCAGTCCTCTAGACAGGCCCAATCAGCCCCAGCATTTT. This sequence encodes CASSPLDRPNQPQHF.

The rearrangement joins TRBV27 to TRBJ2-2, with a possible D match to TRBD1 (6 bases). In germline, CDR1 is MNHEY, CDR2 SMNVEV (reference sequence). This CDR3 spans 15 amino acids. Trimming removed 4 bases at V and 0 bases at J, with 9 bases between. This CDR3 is CASSSGTTNTGELFF. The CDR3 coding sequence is TGTGCCAGCAGTTCCGGGACAACGAACACCGGGGAGCTGTTTTTT.

The CDR3 coding sequence is TGTGCCAGCAGCTTACAGGGTACCGGCACTGAAGCTTTCTTT. Translated: CASSLQGTGTEAFF. The gene calls are TRBV5-4 and TRBJ1-1, with D maybe TRBD1 (6 bases). Trimming stripped 2 bases from V and 4 bases from J, with 12 bases between. This CDR3 has 14 residues. CDR1 is SGHNT, CDR2 YYREEE, per germline (reference sequence).

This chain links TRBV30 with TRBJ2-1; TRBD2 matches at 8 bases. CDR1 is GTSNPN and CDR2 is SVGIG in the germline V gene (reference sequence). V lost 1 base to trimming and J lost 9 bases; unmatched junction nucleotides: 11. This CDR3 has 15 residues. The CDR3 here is CAWSGLAGLRSEQFF. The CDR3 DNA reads TGTGCCTGGAGTGGATTAGCGGGATTGAGGAGTGAGCAGTTCTTC.

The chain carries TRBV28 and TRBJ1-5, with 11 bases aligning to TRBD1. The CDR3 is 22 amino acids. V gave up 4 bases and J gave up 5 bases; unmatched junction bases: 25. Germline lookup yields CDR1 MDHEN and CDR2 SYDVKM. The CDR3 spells CASSSHGTGGVRSGPLDQPQHF. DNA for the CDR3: TGTGCCAGCAGTTCCCACGGGACAGGGGGAGTTCGGAGTGGGCCATTGGATCAGCCCCAGCATTTT. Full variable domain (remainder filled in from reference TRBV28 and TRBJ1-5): DVKVTQSSRYLVKRTGEKVFLECVQDMDHENMFWYRQDPGLGLRLIYFSYDVKMKEKGDIPEGYSVSREKKERFSLILESASTNQTSMYLCASSSHGTGGVRSGPLDQPQHFGDGTRLSIL.

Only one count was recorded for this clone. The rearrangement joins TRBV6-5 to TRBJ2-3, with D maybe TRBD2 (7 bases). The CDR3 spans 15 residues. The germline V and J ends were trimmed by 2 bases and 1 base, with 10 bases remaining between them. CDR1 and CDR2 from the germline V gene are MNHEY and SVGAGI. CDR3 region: CASSYAGAGTDTQYF. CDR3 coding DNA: TGTGCCAGCAGTTACGCGGGGGCTGGCACAGATACGCAGTATTTT.

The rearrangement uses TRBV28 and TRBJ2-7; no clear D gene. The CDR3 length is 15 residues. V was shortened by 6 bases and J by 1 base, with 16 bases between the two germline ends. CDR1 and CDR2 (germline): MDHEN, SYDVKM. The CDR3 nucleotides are TGTGCCAGCAGCCTTGTCGACTCCCGATCCTACGAGCAGTACTTC. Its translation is CASSLVDSRSYEQYF.

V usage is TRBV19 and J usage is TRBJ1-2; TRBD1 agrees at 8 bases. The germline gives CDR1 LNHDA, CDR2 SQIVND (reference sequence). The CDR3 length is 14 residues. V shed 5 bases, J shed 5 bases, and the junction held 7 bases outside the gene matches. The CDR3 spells CASSYQGAGYGYTF. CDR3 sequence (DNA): TGTGCCAGTAGTTACCAGGGGGCCGGGTATGGCTACACCTTC.

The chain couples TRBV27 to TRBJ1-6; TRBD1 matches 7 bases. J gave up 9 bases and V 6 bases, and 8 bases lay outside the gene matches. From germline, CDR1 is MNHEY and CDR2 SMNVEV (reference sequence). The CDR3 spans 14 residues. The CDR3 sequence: CASSVRGAGSPLHF. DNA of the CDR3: TGTGCCAGCAGCGTCAGGGGGGCTGGTTCACCCCTCCACTTT.

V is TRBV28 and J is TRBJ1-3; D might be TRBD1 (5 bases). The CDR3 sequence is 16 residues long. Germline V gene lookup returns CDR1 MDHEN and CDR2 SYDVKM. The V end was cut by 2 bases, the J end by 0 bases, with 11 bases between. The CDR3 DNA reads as TGTGCCAGCAGTTTAGGAGGGGCCTACTCTGGAAACACCATATATTTT. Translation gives CASSLGGAYSGNTIYF.

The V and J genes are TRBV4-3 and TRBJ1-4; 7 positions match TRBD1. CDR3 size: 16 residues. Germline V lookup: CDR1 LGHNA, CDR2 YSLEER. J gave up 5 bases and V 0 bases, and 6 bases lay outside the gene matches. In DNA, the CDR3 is TGCGCCAGCAGCCAAGATGGGACAGCAATGAATGAAAAACTGTTTTTT. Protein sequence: CASSQDGTAMNEKLFF.

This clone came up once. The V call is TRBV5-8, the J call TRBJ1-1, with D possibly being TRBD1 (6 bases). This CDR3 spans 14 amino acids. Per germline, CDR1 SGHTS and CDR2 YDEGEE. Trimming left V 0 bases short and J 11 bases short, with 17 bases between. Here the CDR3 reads CASSLGTDGSRAFF. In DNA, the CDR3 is TGTGCCAGCAGCTTGGGGACAGATGGCTCCCGGGCTTTCTTT.

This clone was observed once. The CDR3 region has the DNA TGTGCCAGTAGTTCCTCAGGGAGGGGGAGCACTGAAGCTTTCTTT. Translation gives CASSSSGRGSTEAFF. The rearrangement joins TRBV19 to TRBJ1-1, with a weak D call TRBD1 (6 bases). There are 15 residues in the CDR3. Germline-derived CDR1 and CDR2 are LNHDA and SQIVND (reference sequence). V lost 5 bases and J 4 bases, leaving 17 bases between the germline ends.

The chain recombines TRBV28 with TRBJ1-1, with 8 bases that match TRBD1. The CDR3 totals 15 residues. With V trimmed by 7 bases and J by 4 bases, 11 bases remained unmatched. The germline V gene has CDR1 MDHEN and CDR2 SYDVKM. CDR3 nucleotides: TGTGCCAGCACCATCCAGGGGGCAGGAGGCACTGAAGCTTTCTTT. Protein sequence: CASTIQGAGGTEAFF.

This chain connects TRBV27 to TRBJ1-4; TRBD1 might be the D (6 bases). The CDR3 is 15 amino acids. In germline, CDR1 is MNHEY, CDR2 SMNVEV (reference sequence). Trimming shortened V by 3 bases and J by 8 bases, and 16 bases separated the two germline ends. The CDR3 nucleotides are TGTGCCAGCAGTTTGCGACCAGGGGCCAGGGAAAAACTGTTTTTT. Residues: CASSLRPGAREKLFF.

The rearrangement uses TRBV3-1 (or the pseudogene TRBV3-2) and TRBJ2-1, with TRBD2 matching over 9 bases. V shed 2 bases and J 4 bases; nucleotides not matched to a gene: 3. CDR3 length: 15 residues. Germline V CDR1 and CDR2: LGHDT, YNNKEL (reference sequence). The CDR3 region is CASSQRLAAYNEQFF. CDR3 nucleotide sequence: TGTGCCAGCAGCCAAAGACTAGCGGCGTACAATGAGCAGTTCTTC.

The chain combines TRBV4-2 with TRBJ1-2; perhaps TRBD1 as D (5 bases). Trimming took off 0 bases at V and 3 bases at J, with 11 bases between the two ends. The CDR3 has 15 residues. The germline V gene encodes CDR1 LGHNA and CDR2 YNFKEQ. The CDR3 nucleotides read TGTGCCAGCAGCCAAGATCTTCAGGGTGACTATGGCTACACCTTC. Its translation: CASSQDLQGDYGYTF.

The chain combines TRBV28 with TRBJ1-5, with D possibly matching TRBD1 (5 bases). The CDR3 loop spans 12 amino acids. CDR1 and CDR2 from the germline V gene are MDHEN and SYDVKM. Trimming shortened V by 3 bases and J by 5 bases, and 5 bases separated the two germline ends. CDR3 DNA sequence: TGTGCCAGCAGTTTGGGGCATCAGCCCCAGCATTTT. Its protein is CASSLGHQPQHF.

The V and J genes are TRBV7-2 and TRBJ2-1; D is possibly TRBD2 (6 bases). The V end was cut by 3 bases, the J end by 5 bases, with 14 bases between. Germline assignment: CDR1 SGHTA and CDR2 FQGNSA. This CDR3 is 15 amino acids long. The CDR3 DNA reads TGTGCCAGCAGCTTGATGGGGGAGGAGGACAATGAGCAGTTCTTC. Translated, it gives CASSLMGEEDNEQFF.

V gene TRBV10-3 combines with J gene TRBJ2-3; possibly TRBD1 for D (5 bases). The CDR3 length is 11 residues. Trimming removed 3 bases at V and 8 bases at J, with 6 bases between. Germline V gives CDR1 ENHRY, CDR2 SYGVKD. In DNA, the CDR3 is TGTGCCATCAGTGACCAGGGTACGCAGTATTTT. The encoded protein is CAISDQGTQYF.

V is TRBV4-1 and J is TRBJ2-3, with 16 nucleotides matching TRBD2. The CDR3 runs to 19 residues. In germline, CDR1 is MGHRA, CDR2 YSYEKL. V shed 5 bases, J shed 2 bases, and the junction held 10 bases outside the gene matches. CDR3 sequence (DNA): TGCGCCAGCAGCGGACCGGGACTAGCGGGAGGGCCCAACACAGATACGCAGTATTTT. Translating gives CASSGPGLAGGPNTDTQYF.

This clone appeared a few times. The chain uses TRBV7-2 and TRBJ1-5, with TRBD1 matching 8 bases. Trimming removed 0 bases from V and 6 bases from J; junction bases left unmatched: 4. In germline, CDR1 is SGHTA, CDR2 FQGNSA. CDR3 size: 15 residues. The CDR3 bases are TGTGCCAGCAGCTTAGCGCGACAGGGGATTCAGCCCCAGCATTTT. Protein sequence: CASSLARQGIQPQHF.

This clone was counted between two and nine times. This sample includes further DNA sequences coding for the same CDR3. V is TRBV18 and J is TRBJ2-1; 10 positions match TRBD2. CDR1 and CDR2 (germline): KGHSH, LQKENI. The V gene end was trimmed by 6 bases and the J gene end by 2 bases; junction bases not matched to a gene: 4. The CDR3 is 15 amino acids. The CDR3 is CASSLSGGAYNEQFF. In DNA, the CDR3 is TGTGCCAGCTCCCTCAGCGGGGGGGCCTACAATGAGCAGTTCTTC.

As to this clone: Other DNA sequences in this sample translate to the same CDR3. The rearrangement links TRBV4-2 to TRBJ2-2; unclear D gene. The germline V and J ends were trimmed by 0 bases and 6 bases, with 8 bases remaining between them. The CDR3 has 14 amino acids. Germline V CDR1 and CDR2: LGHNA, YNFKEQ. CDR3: CASSQDRVPGELFF. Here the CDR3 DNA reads TGTGCCAGCAGCCAAGATAGAGTCCCCGGGGAGCTGTTTTTT.